Following are 26 T cell receptor beta chains from one sample sequenced in a study of blood T cell repertoires in COVID-19 (TCRdb year 2020). Receptor libraries were prepared by the immunoSEQ multiplex PCR assay. Not all clones reach the TCRdb copy of this immuneACCESS table, which keeps in-frame sequences only. Checked studies attribute under half of the gap to unresolved V genes and leave the rest unexplained. In all, the sample holds about 150,000 clones, and roughly 84% of those were seen once. The ten largest clones represent roughly 5.7% of the sample. Source material: PBMCs or T cells enriched from blood (not recorded which). These receptors came from a woman aged 50 to 65 who had been exposed to COVID-19.

This clone appeared once. The chain combines TRBV12-3 or TRBV12-4 with TRBJ1-1, with D uncertain. The V end was cut by 8 bases, the J end by 7 bases, with 11 bases between. The CDR3 covers 11 residues. CDR3 coding DNA: TGTGCCAGCCGACTCAGAGGTGAAGCTTTCTTT. Residues: CASRLRGEAFF.

The chain links TRBV6-5 to TRBJ2-5; D is unclear. CDR1 MNHEY and CDR2 SVGAGI come from the germline V gene. The CDR3 is 15 residues long. V lost 4 bases, J lost 4 bases, and 16 bases lay in between. DNA of the CDR3: TGTGCCAGCAGTTTGGGCCTAATAAATGGAGAGACCCAGTACTTC. Residues: CASSLGLINGETQYF.

The chain combines TRBV7-2 with TRBJ2-7; D is possibly TRBD1 (5 bases). The V and J ends lost 1 base and 4 bases respectively, with 14 bases between them. The V gene's germline CDR1 is SGHTA and CDR2 FQGNSA. The CDR3 covers 15 residues. For the CDR3, the DNA is TGTGCCAGCAGCTTAGGCCCTGCAGGGAATTACGAGCAGTACTTC. Amino acids: CASSLGPAGNYEQYF.

CDR3 sequence reads: CASSSTGGETQYF. For the CDR3, the DNA is TGTGCCAGTAGTAGCACAGGGGGAGAGACCCAGTACTTC. The chain uses TRBV19 and TRBJ2-5, with 8 bases identical to TRBD1. The CDR3 runs to 13 residues. CDR1 and CDR2 (germline): LNHDA, SQIVND (reference sequence). J lost 4 bases, V lost 4 bases, and 2 bases had no gene match.

The rearrangement uses TRBV7-9 and TRBJ2-1; D remains unclear. V was trimmed by 3 bases and J by 3 bases, leaving 3 bases between them. CDR1 is SEHNR, CDR2 FQNEAQ, per germline (reference sequence). The CDR3 sequence is 12 residues long. CDR3 sequence reads: CASSFLYNEQFF. CDR3 nucleotides: TGTGCCAGCAGCTTTCTCTACAATGAGCAGTTCTTC.

The chain is built from TRBV6-6 and TRBJ2-1; D perhaps matches TRBD1 (6 bases). The CDR3 totals 14 residues. V was pared by 7 bases and J by 8 bases, with 18 bases between. CDR1 MNHNY and CDR2 SVGAGI come from the germline V gene (reference sequence). The CDR3 reads CASTPGTNGDEQFF. The CDR3 region has the DNA TGTGCCAGCACCCCCGGGACAAATGGCGATGAGCAGTTCTTC.

The genes are TRBV23-1 and TRBJ2-7, with TRBD2 matching 10 bases. TRBV23-1 is an ORF, with its function uncertain. The CDR3 is made up of 17 amino acids. V shed 0 bases, J shed 2 bases, and the junction held 7 bases outside the gene matches. CDR3 protein: CASSQSGTSGNPYEQYF. The CDR3 region has the DNA TGCGCCAGCAGTCAATCGGGTACTAGCGGGAATCCCTACGAGCAGTACTTC.

This chain uses TRBV6-5 with TRBJ2-7; D is uncertain. CDR1 MNHEY and CDR2 SVGAGI come from the germline V gene. Deletions cut 5 bases from V and 3 bases from J, with 14 bases between. The CDR3 has 14 residues. CDR3 DNA sequence: TGTGCCAGCAGTAACAGTGGTAACAACTACGAGCAGTACTTC. Amino acid sequence: CASSNSGNNYEQYF.

The rearrangement uses TRBV3-1 (or the pseudogene TRBV3-2) and TRBJ1-2, with no clear D. The CDR3 has 15 amino acids. The V gene's germline CDR1 is LGHDT and CDR2 YNNKEL (reference sequence). Trimming cost V 1 base and J 7 bases, with 16 bases left between them. CDR3 bases: TGTGCCAGCAGCCAAGCGCCGGGTATTAGGAGTGGCTACACCTTC. Translation gives CASSQAPGIRSGYTF.

The CDR3 DNA reads as TGTGCCAGCAGCCAAGGACTAGCGGGGACCTACGAGCAGTACTTC. Its protein is CASSQGLAGTYEQYF. The V and J genes are TRBV27 and TRBJ2-7; 12 bases are shared with TRBD2. There are 15 residues in the CDR3. Trimming cost V 6 bases and J 2 bases; bases outside gene matches: 5. The germline V gene has CDR1 MNHEY and CDR2 SMNVEV (reference sequence).

The V call is TRBV5-4, the J call TRBJ2-1; 9 nucleotides line up with TRBD1. CDR3 length: 15 amino acids. Germline V gene data show CDR1 as SGHNT and CDR2 as YYREEE (reference sequence). The trim removed 4 bases at V and 8 bases at J, leaving 10 bases unmatched. The CDR3 coding sequence is TGTGCCAGCAGCCAACCGGGACAGGGTATCGATGAGCAGTTCTTC. It translates to CASSQPGQGIDEQFF.

The V call is TRBV3-1 (or the pseudogene TRBV3-2), the J call TRBJ2-4; D perhaps matches TRBD2 (6 bases). This CDR3 is built from 12 residues. Deletions cut 0 bases from V and 10 bases from J, with 7 bases between. Germline loops: CDR1 LGHDT, CDR2 YNNKEL (reference sequence). The chain's CDR3 is CASSQEGGIQYF. In DNA form, the CDR3 reads TGTGCCAGCAGCCAAGAGGGGGGTATTCAGTACTTC.

The V and J genes are TRBV12-3 or TRBV12-4 and TRBJ1-5, with D unresolved. The CDR3 covers 13 residues. Between the trimmed V and J ends, which lost 1 base and 6 bases, there was a span of 7 bases. CDR3 loop: CASSLVPGQPQHF. The CDR3, as DNA: TGTGCCAGCAGTTTAGTTCCCGGTCAGCCCCAGCATTTT.

The gene calls are TRBV4-1 and TRBJ1-3, with 11 bases matching TRBD1. The CDR3 runs to 17 residues. Germline values: CDR1 MGHRA, CDR2 YSYEKL. With V trimmed by 0 bases and J by 2 bases, 3 bases remained unmatched. CDR3 nucleotide sequence: TGCGCCAGCAGCCAAGATGTGGGACAGGGGGCTGGAAACACCATATATTTT. Its protein is CASSQDVGQGAGNTIYF.

This clone was seen ten or more times. The rearrangement links TRBV4-3 to TRBJ1-5; D ambiguous. V was trimmed by 0 bases and J by 3 bases, leaving 6 bases between them. This CDR3 region has 14 residues. CDR1 is LGHNA, CDR2 YSLEER, per germline. In DNA, the CDR3 is TGCGCCAGCAGCCAAGATGGCTTCAATCAGCCCCAGCATTTT. Translation gives CASSQDGFNQPQHF.

The rearrangement links TRBV6-2 or TRBV6-3 to TRBJ2-1; TRBD1 matches 7 bases. The trim removed 3 bases at V and 2 bases at J, leaving 10 bases unmatched. The CDR3 length is 17 residues. Germline CDR1 and CDR2: MNHEY and SVGEGT. In DNA form, the CDR3 reads TGTGCCAGCAGTTATCCTCGGACAGGAGAACCCTACAATGAGCAGTTCTTC. Translated: CASSYPRTGEPYNEQFF.

This clone was observed a single time. The rearrangement links TRBV2 to TRBJ2-5; tentative D call: TRBD1 (6 bases). The CDR3 covers 14 residues. The V end lost 5 bases, the J end lost 2 bases, and 12 bases lay between the germline ends. CDR1 SNHLY and CDR2 FYNNEI come from the germline V gene. CDR3 in amino acids: CASSSSGAQETQYF. The CDR3 DNA reads as TGTGCCAGCAGTTCCTCAGGGGCACAAGAGACCCAGTACTTC.

The CDR3 loop reads CASSPAGASNQPQHF. The CDR3 coding sequence is TGTGCCAGCAGTCCGGCAGGGGCTAGCAATCAGCCCCAGCATTTT. The chain combines TRBV6-6 with TRBJ1-5, with D possibly TRBD1 on 6 matching bases. In germline, CDR1 is MNHNY, CDR2 SVGAGI (reference sequence). Trimming removed 5 bases from V and 0 bases from J, with 11 bases in between. The CDR3 has 15 residues.

The chain combines TRBV21-1 with TRBJ2-1; the table's TRBD1 call for D was not verified on the DNA. TRBV21-1 has pseudogene status. The CDR3 has 16 residues. The CDR3 region has the DNA TGTGCCAGCAGCGGCCGACAGGGCAGCTCCTACAATGAGCAGTTCTTC. This sequence encodes CASSGRQGSSYNEQFF.

This rearrangement joins TRBV10-3 to TRBJ1-3; possible D gene TRBD1, 5 bases. The germline V gene encodes CDR1 ENHRY and CDR2 SYGVKD. The CDR3 runs to 14 residues. V was trimmed by 7 bases and J by 1 base, leaving 11 bases between them. The CDR3, as DNA: TGTGCCATCACCGCAGACAGATCTGGAAACACCATATATTTT. Translating gives CAITADRSGNTIYF.

The rearrangement uses TRBV11-2 and TRBJ1-2; TRBD1 is a possible D gene (6 bases). CDR3 length equals 14 residues. The germline V gene has CDR1 SGHAT and CDR2 FQNNGV. V lost 5 bases and J 4 bases, leaving 14 bases between the germline ends. The CDR3 bases are TGTGCCAGCAGCCGCACCGACAGGATCTATGGCTACACCTTC. As protein: CASSRTDRIYGYTF.

The CDR3 DNA is TGTGCCAGCAGCCAAGATTCTGGGACAGTGAACACTGAAGCTTTCTTT. Amino acids: CASSQDSGTVNTEAFF. The chain uses TRBV3-1 (or the pseudogene TRBV3-2) and TRBJ1-1; 7 nucleotides line up with TRBD1. The germline CDR1 and CDR2 sequences are LGHDT and YNNKEL (reference sequence). Trimming removed 0 bases from V and 0 bases from J; junction bases left unmatched: 4. This CDR3 has 16 amino acids.

The V gene is TRBV6-2 or TRBV6-3, the J gene TRBJ2-1, with 9 bases aligning to TRBD1. This CDR3 comprises 21 residues. Germline trimming cut 0 bases from V and 3 bases from J; bases unmatched to any gene: 18. CDR1 and CDR2 (germline): MNHEY, SVGEGT. The DNA for the CDR3 is TGTGCCAGCAGTTACTCTAGACCGGGGACAGGGACCTTTGGGGTCTACAATGAGCAGTTCTTC. It encodes CASSYSRPGTGTFGVYNEQFF.

In this sample, this clone turned up a few times. The gene calls are TRBV3-1 (or the pseudogene TRBV3-2) and TRBJ1-2, with no clear D. Germline V CDR1 and CDR2: LGHDT, YNNKEL (reference sequence). The length of the CDR3 is 15 residues. The V gene lost 0 bases and the J gene lost 3 bases, with 11 bases spanning the gap. The CDR3 nucleotides are TGTGCCAGCAGCCAAGATCTTAACAGACACTATGGCTACACCTTC. Translation gives CASSQDLNRHYGYTF.

This rearrangement joins TRBV19 to TRBJ2-1; TRBD2 might be the D (5 bases). Germline-derived CDR1 and CDR2 are LNHDA and SQIVND (reference sequence). The CDR3 has 14 residues. V was trimmed by 5 bases and J by 0 bases, leaving 8 bases between them. The CDR3 reads CASSVSVSYNEQFF. For the CDR3, the DNA is TGTGCCAGTAGTGTTAGCGTCTCCTACAATGAGCAGTTCTTC. The full variable domain, completed using reference TRBV19 and TRBJ2-1, is DGGITQSPKYLFRKEGQNVTLSCEQNLNHDAMYWYRQDPGQGLRLIYYSQIVNDFQKGDIAEGYSVSREKKESFPLTVTSAQKNPTAFYLCASSVSVSYNEQFFGPGTRLTVL.

The CDR3 sequence: CASSGPGGGVNTEAFF. CDR3 in DNA: TGTGCCAGCAGTGGTCCGGGAGGGGGGGTCAACACTGAAGCTTTCTTT. The chain combines TRBV25-1 with TRBJ1-1, with D perhaps TRBD1 (6 bases). Germline CDR1 and CDR2: MGHDK and SYGVNS. Deletions cut 4 bases from V and 2 bases from J, with 17 bases between. The CDR3 is 16 residues long.